Below are 18 T cell receptor beta chains sequenced from a single sample in a study of beta chain features in type 1 diabetes. Sequenced material consisted of expressed TCRB transcripts (all of the isolated RNA was reverse transcribed). The protocol was immunoSEQ multiplex PCR, while the TCRdb copy is restricted to in-frame clones and leaves out a portion. The data show roughly 60,000 clones, with about 55% seen just once and roughly 2.4% held by the top ten. The specimen sequenced was Tregs from blood. The receptors originated from a young woman in good health.

The chain employs TRBV2 and TRBJ2-3; 8 nucleotides agree with TRBD2. V trimming: 8 bases; J trimming: 4 bases; junction bases outside the gene matches: 8. This CDR3 comprises 14 residues. Germline-derived CDR1 and CDR2 are SNHLY and FYNNEI. Here the CDR3 reads CASRGGRVADTQYF. The CDR3 DNA is TGTGCCAGCCGGGGGGGCCGAGTGGCAGATACGCAGTATTTT.

This clone occurred a few times. CDR3 bases: TGCAGCGGTAAGCGGGACATCTACAATGAGCAGTTCTTC. It specifies CSGKRDIYNEQFF. The chain carries TRBV29-1 and TRBJ2-1; D perhaps matches TRBD2 (7 bases). Trimming left V 7 bases short and J 3 bases short, with 13 bases between. The CDR3 runs to 13 residues. Looked up from germline, CDR1 is SQVTM and CDR2 is ANQGSEA.

The chain couples TRBV7-3 to TRBJ2-4; the match to TRBD2 covers 8 bases. With 1 base clipped from V and 0 bases from J, the junction kept 11 bases outside the gene matches. This CDR3 comprises 19 residues. CDR1 SGHTA and CDR2 FQGTGA come from the germline V gene. CDR3 sequence (DNA): TGTGCCAGCAGCTTAAGTCCGGATAGCGGGGTTCTAGCCAAAAACATTCAGTACTTC. Translating gives CASSLSPDSGVLAKNIQYF.

In its sample, this clone ranks as medium-sized (0.01 to 0.1%). The rearrangement joins TRBV6-1 to TRBJ2-7, with a weak D call TRBD1 (6 bases). Germline loops: CDR1 MNHNS, CDR2 SASEGT. Trimming took off 5 bases at V and 1 base at J, with 12 bases between the two ends. The CDR3 loop spans 14 amino acids. The CDR3 is CASSPRTESYEQYF. CDR3 nucleotides: TGTGCCAGCAGTCCCCGGACAGAGTCCTACGAGCAGTACTTC.

The chain uses TRBV30 and TRBJ2-7; TRBD1 aligns across 7 bases. Unmatched junction bases numbered 6, after V lost 2 bases and J lost 5 bases. The germline V gene has CDR1 GTSNPN and CDR2 SVGIG (reference sequence). The CDR3 is made up of 13 amino acids. CDR3 bases: TGTGCCTGGAGTCGACAGGGTAGGGACGAGCAGTACTTC. It yields the protein CAWSRQGRDEQYF.

This clone was seen a handful of times. V is TRBV5-8 and J is TRBJ1-5, with TRBD1 matching 9 bases. V was clipped by 7 bases and J by 3 bases; unmatched bases: 11. Looked up from germline, CDR1 is SGHTS and CDR2 is YDEGEE. CDR3 size: 16 residues. This CDR3 reads CASRATDRGYNQPQHF. The CDR3 DNA follows: TGTGCCAGCCGTGCCACGGACAGGGGATACAATCAGCCCCAGCATTTT.

This clone was detected only a few times. CDR3 residues: CASTSYYGYTF. The CDR3 nucleotides are TGTGCCAGTACGAGCTACTATGGCTACACCTTC. V and J are TRBV19 and TRBJ1-2; D remains unclear. Looked up from germline, CDR1 is LNHDA and CDR2 is SQIVND (reference sequence). Trimming cost V 7 bases and J 3 bases, with 6 bases left between them. The CDR3 loop spans 11 amino acids.

This CDR3 reads CASSLDATGGYNEQFF. In nucleotides, the CDR3 is TGTGCCAGCAGCTTAGATGCGACAGGGGGTTACAATGAGCAGTTCTTC. J is TRBJ2-1 and V is TRBV7-6, with 9 bases matching TRBD1. V lost 1 base and J lost 4; bases outside the gene matches: 5. The CDR3 is 16 amino acids. In germline, CDR1 is SGHVS, CDR2 FNYEAQ.

The rearrangement uses TRBV14 and TRBJ1-5; no clear D gene. CDR1 is SGHDN and CDR2 is FVKESK in the germline V gene. Trimming cost V 1 base and J 2 bases, with 6 bases left between them. There are 14 residues in the CDR3. This CDR3 reads CASSQVAGNQPQHF. The CDR3, as DNA: TGTGCCAGCAGCCAAGTCGCAGGCAATCAGCCCCAGCATTTT. Together with reference TRBV14 and TRBJ1-5, the CDR3 gives the full variable domain: EAGVTQFPSHSVIEKGQTVTLRCDPISGHDNLYWYRRVMGKEIKFLLHFVKESKQDESGMPNNRFLAERTGGTYSTLKVQPAELEDSGVYFCASSQVAGNQPQHFGDGTRLSIL.

The rearrangement joins TRBV7-9 to TRBJ1-4; D might be TRBD1 (5 bases). Between the trimmed V and J ends, which lost 2 bases and 7 bases, there was a span of 5 bases. The germline CDR1 and CDR2 sequences are SEHNR and FQNEAQ (reference sequence). CDR3 size: 12 residues. The CDR3 loop is CASSLQGEKLFF. In nucleotides, the CDR3 is TGTGCCAGCAGCTTACAGGGTGAAAAACTGTTTTTT.

The chain carries TRBV13 and TRBJ2-5; 11 bases are shared with TRBD2. Germline V lookup: CDR1 PRHDT, CDR2 FYEKMQ (reference sequence). This CDR3 has 16 amino acids. Trimming removed 3 bases from V and 2 bases from J; junction bases left unmatched: 5. The CDR3 loop reads CASSLGSGRGQETQYF. The DNA of the CDR3 is TGTGCCAGCAGCTTGGGTAGCGGGAGGGGGCAAGAGACCCAGTACTTC.

The chain employs TRBV30 and TRBJ1-6, with D possibly being TRBD1 (5 bases). This CDR3 has 15 residues. V lost 2 bases and J lost 10, with 18 bases in between. The germline CDR1 and CDR2 sequences are GTSNPN and SVGIG (reference sequence). The CDR3 region has the DNA TGTGCCTGGAGTCTCCCATTGGGGGAGGCATCACCCCTCCACTTT. It yields the protein CAWSLPLGEASPLHF.

As concerns this clone: The junction does not match germline at one end; this may be a read error. Other DNA sequences from this sample encode an identical CDR3 as well. The V gene is TRBV6-1, the J gene TRBJ1-5; 7 bases line up with TRBD1. The germline V gene has CDR1 MNHNS and CDR2 SASEGT. The CDR3 is made up of 14 amino acids. This chain's CDR3 is CASSWDRTNQPQHF. The CDR3 DNA follows: TGCGCCAGCAGTTGGGACAGAACCAATCAGCCCCAGCATTTT.

V gene TRBV5-1 combines with J gene TRBJ2-3, with 9 positions matching TRBD2. The germline V gene has CDR1 SGHRS and CDR2 YFSETQ. The CDR3 length is 17 residues. Trimming took 0 bases from V and 2 from J; bases not matched to a gene: 7. The CDR3 nucleotides read TGCGCCAGCAGCTTGGGGCTAGCGGGGACTACCACAGATACGCAGTATTTT. This gives the protein CASSLGLAGTTTDTQYF. The full variable domain, rest sourced from reference TRBV5-1 and TRBJ2-3, is KAGVTQTPRYLIKTRGQQVTLSCSPISGHRSVSWYQQTPGQGLQFLFEYFSETQRNKGNFPGRFSGRQFSNSRSEMNVSTLELGDSALYLCASSLGLAGTTTDTQYFGPGTRLTVL.

This sequence joins TRBV7-9 and TRBJ1-5, with a possible D match to TRBD1 (5 bases). V was shortened by 0 bases and J by 1 base, with 13 bases between the two germline ends. The CDR3 loop spans 17 amino acids. Germline lookup yields CDR1 SEHNR and CDR2 FQNEAQ (reference sequence). CDR3: CASSLAMTEASNQPQHF. The CDR3 bases are TGTGCCAGCAGCTTAGCGATGACAGAGGCGAGCAATCAGCCCCAGCATTTT.

V is TRBV5-4 and J is TRBJ2-5; TRBD2 agrees at 11 bases. Per the germline V gene, CDR1 is SGHNT and CDR2 is YYREEE (reference sequence). CDR3 size: 16 residues. J gave up 5 bases and V 0 bases, and 6 bases lay outside the gene matches. CDR3 DNA: TGTGCCAGCAGCTTGGGGCTAGCGGGGGGCGGCGAGACCCAGTACTTC. Protein: CASSLGLAGGGETQYF.

V and J are TRBV10-1 and TRBJ2-3; the match to TRBD1 covers 7 bases. From germline, CDR1 is WNHNN and CDR2 SYGVQD (reference sequence). The V and J ends lost 4 bases and 4 bases, in that order; junction bases with no gene match: 5. CDR3 length: 14 residues. Here the CDR3 DNA reads TGCGCCAGCAGTGTTAAAGACAGGGCAGATACGCAGTATTTT. Translating it yields CASSVKDRADTQYF.

The chain employs TRBV10-1 and TRBJ1-1; D not resolved. The V end lost 10 bases, the J end lost 0 bases, and 12 bases lay between the germline ends. The CDR3 is 13 amino acids. CDR1 and CDR2 from the germline V gene are WNHNN and SYGVQD (reference sequence). The CDR3, as DNA: TGCGCCATCCCTGCCAGTATGAACACTGAAGCTTTCTTT. This codes for CAIPASMNTEAFF.